The sequence of this TCR beta chain was determined in a study of blood T cell repertoires in COVID-19. TCRdb's table, derived via immunoSEQ multiplex PCR, lists solely in-frame clones and lacks some. This sample has some 250,000 clones, with 82% found just once. Trimming left V 5 bases short and J 0 bases short, with 31 bases between. CDR1 is SGHVS, CDR2 FQNEAQ, per germline. There are 21 residues in the CDR3. V is TRBV7-8 and J is TRBJ1-2, with a possible D match to TRBD1 (6 bases). Specimen: peripheral blood. This clonotype was sampled from a woman aged 60-70 years with active or convalescent COVID-19. The CDR3 loop is CASSPRGAALDLLIANYGYTF. CDR3 coding DNA: TGTGCCAGCAGCCCACGGGGGGCGGCGCTCGACCTTTTAATAGCTAACTATGGCTACACCTTC.